This T cell receptor beta chain was profiled in a study of blood T cells in healthy people across ages. Whole-study context: When template switching was applied, about one barcoded beta molecule was captured per two T cells. Overall study results and limits: Long-lived and aged donors differed, with more naive CD4+ cells and higher diversity in the long-lived.

A J-beta primer mix and a sample-barcoded 5' primer were used in a second PCR of about 7 to 12 cycles. Each cDNA molecule was tagged by a template-switch adaptor that had 12 random nucleotides. Each CDR3 protein is one row after TCRdb ran MiXCR on the 5' RACE reads. This repertoire shows about 1.6 million distinct CDR3 sequences, about 35% found once; its top ten account for around 11%. This clonotype was picked up a small number of times. Its antigen remains unknown. Looked up from germline, CDR1 is SGHDT and CDR2 is YYEEEE. The CDR3 has 15 amino acids. V dropped 0 bases and J dropped 3 bases, with 11 bases sitting between them. PBMCs were isolated at a quantity of at least 7 million per sample.

This sequence originates from a woman aged 25-40 years in good health. The specimen was blood. The chain has TRBV5-6 and TRBJ2-3; weak D call: TRBD1 (6 bases). The CDR3 nucleotides are TGTGCCAGCAGCTTGGTACAGGGCCCAACAGATACGCAGTATTTT. Translated: CASSLVQGPTDTQYF.